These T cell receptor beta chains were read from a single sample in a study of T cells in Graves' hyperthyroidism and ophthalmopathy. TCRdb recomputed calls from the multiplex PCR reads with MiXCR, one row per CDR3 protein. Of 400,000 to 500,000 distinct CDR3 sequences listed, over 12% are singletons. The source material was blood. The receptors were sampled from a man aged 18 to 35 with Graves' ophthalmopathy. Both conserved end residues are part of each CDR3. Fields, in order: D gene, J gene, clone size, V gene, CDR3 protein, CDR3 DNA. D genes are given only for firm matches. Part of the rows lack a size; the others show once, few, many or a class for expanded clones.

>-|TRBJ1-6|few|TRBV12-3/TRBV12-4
CASSLVASPLHF
TGTGCCAGCAGTTTAGTAGCTTCACCCCTCCACTTT
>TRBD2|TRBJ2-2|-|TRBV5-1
CASSLAWERGAFTGELFF
TGCGCCAGCAGCCTCGCTTGGGAGCGGGGGGCCTTCACCGGGGAGCTGTTTTTT
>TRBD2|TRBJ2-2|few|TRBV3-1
CASSQVSSGNTGELFF
TGTGCCAGCAGCCAAGTTTCTAGCGGGAACACCGGGGAGCTGTTTTTT
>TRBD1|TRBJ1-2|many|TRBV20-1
CSAGSDGDSDYGYTF
TGCAGTGCTGGATCCGACGGGGACAGCGACTATGGCTACACCTTC
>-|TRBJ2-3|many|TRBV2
CASRGTRSTDTQYF
TGTGCCAGCAGAGGGACCCGAAGCACAGATACGCAGTATTTT
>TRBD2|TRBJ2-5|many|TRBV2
CASRAGTSGQETQYF
TGTGCCAGCAGAGCGGGGACTAGCGGCCAAGAGACCCAGTACTTC
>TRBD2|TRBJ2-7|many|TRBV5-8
CASSTTSGGFLEQYF
TGTGCCAGCAGCACCACTAGCGGGGGATTCCTCGAGCAGTACTTC
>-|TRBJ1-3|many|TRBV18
CASSRDNTIYF
TGTGCCAGCTCACGGGATAACACCATATATTTT
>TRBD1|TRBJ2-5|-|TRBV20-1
CSAGGQGAQETQYF
TGCAGTGCTGGAGGACAGGGGGCCCAAGAGACCCAGTACTTC
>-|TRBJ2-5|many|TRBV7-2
CASSRDYQETQYF
TGTGCCAGCAGCCGAGATTACCAAGAGACCCAGTACTTC
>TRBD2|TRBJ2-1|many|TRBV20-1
CSAREGIAGTYNEQFF
TGCAGTGCTAGAGAAGGGATAGCGGGGACCTACAATGAGCAGTTCTTC